The 27 T cell receptor beta chains in this list originate from one sample, sequenced in a study of Ad26.COV2.S vaccination and SARS-CoV-2 variants. Here immunoSEQ multiplex PCR was the method, and the copy in TCRdb shows in-frame clones only, minus some. Among some 180,000 clones, 70% to 90% were seen once, and the ten largest hold 5% to 6.5%. The sequenced sample was peripheral blood, obtained after recovery from COVID-19. The receptors originated from a human donor who had recovered from COVID-19.

The chain joins TRBV6-5 to TRBJ1-5; no definite D call. This CDR3 comprises 11 residues. Germline-derived CDR1 and CDR2 are MNHEY and SVGAGI. V lost 6 bases to trimming and J lost 4 bases, with 4 bases between them. As DNA, the CDR3 is TGTGCCAGCAGCCAAAATCAGCCCCAGCATTTT. The encoded protein is CASSQNQPQHF.

The DNA of the CDR3 is TGTGCCAGTAGTATAGAGGACGCAGCGCCCTATGGCTACACCTTC. It codes for CASSIEDAAPYGYTF. The chain joins TRBV19 to TRBJ1-2; D gene ambiguous. This CDR3 contains 15 residues. Germline values: CDR1 LNHDA, CDR2 SQIVND (reference sequence). Deletions cut 0 bases from V and 4 bases from J, with 12 bases between. Full variable domain (remainder filled in from reference TRBV19 and TRBJ1-2): DGGITQSPKYLFRKEGQNVTLSCEQNLNHDAMYWYRQDPGQGLRLIYYSQIVNDFQKGDIAEGYSVSREKKESFPLTVTSAQKNPTAFYLCASSIEDAAPYGYTFGSGTRLTVV.

V is TRBV11-2 and J is TRBJ2-7; D remains ambiguous. Looked up from germline, CDR1 is SGHAT and CDR2 is FQNNGV. Trimming took off 4 bases at V and 2 bases at J, with 18 bases between the two ends. The CDR3 spans 16 residues. CDR3 in amino acids: CASSSRPANAPYEQYF. DNA for the CDR3: TGTGCCAGCAGCTCAAGACCCGCCAATGCCCCCTACGAGCAGTACTTC.

The chain uses TRBV6-5 and TRBJ1-1; maybe TRBD1 (6 bases). Germline V CDR1 and CDR2: MNHEY, SVGAGI. The CDR3 is 13 amino acids. The ends were cut back, 8 bases at V and 0 bases at J, with 10 bases in the middle. The CDR3 DNA is TGTGCCAGCCGGGGGGGCATGAACACTGAAGCTTTCTTT. As protein: CASRGGMNTEAFF.

The chain carries TRBV4-1 and TRBJ2-7; no definite D call. The CDR3 is 14 amino acids. The germline V and J ends were trimmed by 1 base and 1 base, with 8 bases remaining between them. CDR1 is MGHRA and CDR2 is YSYEKL in the germline V gene. CDR3 region: CASSQGAGSYEQYF. DNA of the CDR3: TGCGCCAGCAGCCAAGGAGCCGGATCCTACGAGCAGTACTTC.

The CDR3 coding sequence is TGTGCCAGCAGTTACGGCACTACGGTTGATGAAAAACTGTTTTTT. Its protein product is CASSYGTTVDEKLFF. The rearrangement uses TRBV6-6 and TRBJ1-4; D is uncertain. CDR1 is MNHNY, CDR2 SVGAGI, per germline (reference sequence). Deletions cut 2 bases from V and 6 bases from J, with 13 bases between. This CDR3 contains 15 residues.

The chain has TRBV19 and TRBJ1-2, with a weak D call TRBD1 (5 bases). In germline, CDR1 is LNHDA, CDR2 SQIVND (reference sequence). The CDR3 spans 13 residues. The V gene lost 7 bases and the J gene lost 8 bases, with 17 bases spanning the gap. The CDR3 reads CASTRDPSEGYTF. DNA for the CDR3: TGTGCCAGTACCCGGGACCCAAGCGAAGGCTACACCTTC. Full variable domain (outside the CDR3, taken from reference TRBV19 and TRBJ1-2): DGGITQSPKYLFRKEGQNVTLSCEQNLNHDAMYWYRQDPGQGLRLIYYSQIVNDFQKGDIAEGYSVSREKKESFPLTVTSAQKNPTAFYLCASTRDPSEGYTFGSGTRLTVV.

The rearrangement uses TRBV19 and TRBJ2-6, with TRBD2 matching 14 bases. V dropped 9 bases and J dropped 4; count of bases not matched to a gene: 5. The germline V gene encodes CDR1 LNHDA and CDR2 SQIVND (reference sequence). The CDR3 covers 16 residues. The CDR3 is CASRLAGGPGANVLTF. The CDR3 coding sequence is TGTGCCAGCAGACTAGCGGGAGGGCCCGGGGCCAACGTCCTGACTTTC. Full variable domain (outside the CDR3, taken from reference TRBV19 and TRBJ2-6): DGGITQSPKYLFRKEGQNVTLSCEQNLNHDAMYWYRQDPGQGLRLIYYSQIVNDFQKGDIAEGYSVSREKKESFPLTVTSAQKNPTAFYLCASRLAGGPGANVLTFGAGSRLTVL.

The V call is TRBV28, the J call TRBJ1-5; D not certain. The CDR3 is 12 residues long. CDR1 is MDHEN, CDR2 SYDVKM, per germline. V lost 1 base and J lost 9, with 7 bases in between. The CDR3: CASSLLLPPQHF. CDR3 nucleotide sequence: TGTGCCAGCAGTTTATTGCTCCCGCCCCAGCATTTT.

This clone was seen a single time. The CDR3 sequence is CASSYRDRFDSYEQYF. CDR3 nucleotides: TGTGCCAGCAGCTACCGGGACAGGTTCGACTCCTACGAGCAGTACTTC. V and J are TRBV7-9 and TRBJ2-7; 8 bases are shared with TRBD1. The CDR3 totals 16 residues. In germline, CDR1 is SEHNR, CDR2 FQNEAQ (reference sequence). The J segment lost 0 bases and the V segment lost 4 bases, leaving 8 bases of the junction unmatched.

The CDR3 protein is CASSPGGGTDTQYF. The CDR3, as DNA: TGTGCCAGCAGCCCGGGGGGGGGAACAGATACGCAGTATTTT. J is TRBJ2-3 and V is TRBV11-3, with 8 positions matching TRBD2. CDR1 SGHNT and CDR2 YENEEA come from the germline V gene. This CDR3 has 14 amino acids. With 5 bases clipped from V and 3 bases from J, the junction kept 4 bases outside the gene matches.

This clone was counted only a few times. CDR3 bases: TGTGCCAGCAGCCACCAGACAGGGGCGGGGCGGGGGGCCAACGTCCTGACTTTC. Translation: CASSHQTGAGRGANVLTF. The chain combines TRBV4-2 with TRBJ2-6; 8 nucleotides align to TRBD1. Trimming took 3 bases from V and 4 from J; bases not matched to a gene: 11. From germline, CDR1 is LGHNA and CDR2 YNFKEQ. The CDR3 length is 18 residues.

J is TRBJ1-3 and V is TRBV18, with unresolved D. The length of the CDR3 is 18 residues. V lost 1 base to trimming and J lost 0 bases, with 16 bases between them. CDR1 and CDR2 from the germline V gene are KGHSH and LQKENI. CDR3 sequence: CASSPQRLKGSSGNTIYF. The CDR3 DNA is TGTGCCAGCTCACCACAGAGGCTAAAGGGAAGCTCTGGAAACACCATATATTTT. Looking up the rest from reference TRBV18 and TRBJ1-3 gives the full variable domain: NAGVMQNPRHLVRRRGQEARLRCSPMKGHSHVYWYRQLPEEGLKFMVYLQKENIIDESGMPKERFSAEFPKEGPSILRIQQVVRGDSAAYFCASSPQRLKGSSGNTIYFGEGSWLTVV.

The genes are TRBV9 and TRBJ1-1; D gene unclear. The CDR3 is 14 residues long. V lost 0 bases to trimming and J lost 0 bases, with 6 bases between them. The germline V gene has CDR1 SGDLS and CDR2 YYNGEE. The CDR3 DNA reads TGTGCCAGCAGCGTAGAGGGCATGAACACTGAAGCTTTCTTT. Its translation is CASSVEGMNTEAFF.

This clone showed up just once. The chain carries TRBV9 and TRBJ2-3; TRBD2 agrees at 9 bases. The CDR3 covers 14 residues. From germline, CDR1 is SGDLS and CDR2 YYNGEE. J was trimmed by 4 bases and V by 6 bases; bases with no gene match: 6. CDR3 loop: CASNVRGGSDTQYF. The CDR3 DNA reads as TGTGCCAGCAACGTGCGGGGGGGATCAGATACGCAGTATTTT.

The chain combines TRBV6-5 with TRBJ1-2, with a weak D call TRBD1 (6 bases). CDR1 and CDR2 from the germline V gene are MNHEY and SVGAGI. Trimming stripped 0 bases from V and 8 bases from J, with 10 bases between. The CDR3 is 13 residues long. The CDR3 DNA follows: TGTGCCAGCAGTTACTCGGCAGGGGAAGGCTACACCTTC. Protein sequence: CASSYSAGEGYTF.

The chain combines TRBV7-3 with TRBJ2-3; D uncertain. CDR1 is SGHTA, CDR2 FQGTGA, per germline. This CDR3 comprises 15 residues. V lost 5 bases and J lost 6, with 18 bases in between. The CDR3 sequence: CASSTTPSTADTQYF. The CDR3 nucleotides read TGTGCCAGCAGCACCACCCCCTCCACTGCGGATACGCAGTATTTT.

The chain uses TRBV24-1 and TRBJ1-1; no clear D. Germline lookup yields CDR1 KGHDR and CDR2 SFDVKD. Trimming shortened V by 8 bases and J by 4 bases, and 13 bases separated the two germline ends. The CDR3 spans 13 residues. CDR3 sequence (DNA): TGTGCCACCAAAAGGGTAAGGGTCACTGAAGCTTTCTTT. Translated, it gives CATKRVRVTEAFF.

J is TRBJ2-1 and V is TRBV19, with 8 bases fitting TRBD2. The CDR3 length is 15 residues. The junction had 3 bases not matched to a gene; V was cut back by 1 base and J by 4 bases. Germline V gene data show CDR1 as LNHDA and CDR2 as SQIVND (reference sequence). CDR3 coding DNA: TGTGCCAGTAGTATAGGGGCTAGCGGGTACAATGAGCAGTTCTTC. It codes for CASSIGASGYNEQFF.

V gene TRBV7-9 combines with J gene TRBJ2-5; D ambiguous. Trimming stripped 1 base from V and 3 bases from J, with 6 bases between. Germline V gene data show CDR1 as SEHNR and CDR2 as FQNEAQ (reference sequence). The CDR3 is 13 amino acids. The CDR3 DNA reads as TGTGCCAGCAGCTTAGGGTCAGAAGAGACCCAGTACTTC. As protein: CASSLGSEETQYF.

This chain uses TRBV2 with TRBJ1-6; D is unresolved. The CDR3 is made up of 13 amino acids. Germline loops: CDR1 SNHLY, CDR2 FYNNEI. Trimming took off 4 bases at V and 9 bases at J, with 10 bases between the two ends. The CDR3 DNA follows: TGTGCCAGCAGTGTTGGTGAGCGTTCACCCCTCCACTTT. This encodes CASSVGERSPLHF.

The sample holds a few counts of this clone. V gene TRBV9 combines with J gene TRBJ1-5, with a tentative D call TRBD1 (6 bases). The CDR3 runs 15 residues. The V gene's germline CDR1 is SGDLS and CDR2 YYNGEE. Trimming stripped 0 bases from V and 4 bases from J, with 11 bases between. The CDR3 DNA follows: TGTGCCAGCAGCGTAGGACAGGCCAAGAATCAGCCCCAGCATTTT. Its translation: CASSVGQAKNQPQHF.

The genes are TRBV5-8 and TRBJ2-2, with D tentatively TRBD1 or TRBD2 (5 bases each). Germline CDR1 and CDR2: SGHTS and YDEGEE. V dropped 2 bases and J dropped 4 bases, with 9 bases sitting between them. This CDR3 spans 14 amino acids. The CDR3 nucleotides read TGTGCCAGCAGCTTCCCGGGGCTCACCGGGGAGCTGTTTTTT. Translation: CASSFPGLTGELFF.

The rearrangement links TRBV9 to TRBJ2-3; no reliable D call. Germline V CDR1 and CDR2: SGDLS, YYNGEE. The CDR3 spans 15 residues. V dropped 0 bases and J dropped 4 bases, with 12 bases sitting between them. CDR3 bases: TGTGCCAGCAGCGTAGGCAAGGGTATTTCAGATACGCAGTATTTT. Protein sequence: CASSVGKGISDTQYF.

The chain has TRBV5-1 and TRBJ2-7, with TRBD2 matching over 9 bases. Trimming cost V 0 bases and J 5 bases; bases outside gene matches: 6. Looked up from germline, CDR1 is SGHRS and CDR2 is YFSETQ. The CDR3 length is 15 residues. CDR3 in amino acids: CASSLGGGRVDEQYF. The CDR3 DNA follows: TGCGCCAGCAGCTTGGGAGGCGGGAGGGTTGACGAGCAGTACTTC. The complete variable domain, with remaining parts taken from reference TRBV5-1 and TRBJ2-7, reads KAGVTQTPRYLIKTRGQQVTLSCSPISGHRSVSWYQQTPGQGLQFLFEYFSETQRNKGNFPGRFSGRQFSNSRSEMNVSTLELGDSALYLCASSLGGGRVDEQYFGPGTRLTVT.

This chain uses TRBV19 with TRBJ2-1; 10 nucleotides match TRBD2. Looked up from germline, CDR1 is LNHDA and CDR2 is SQIVND (reference sequence). V shed 4 bases and J 8 bases; nucleotides not matched to a gene: 11. This CDR3 contains 16 residues. CDR3 coding DNA: TGTGCCAGTAGTACCGCGTCTAGCGGGAGTACCGATGAGCAGTTCTTC. Translating gives CASSTASSGSTDEQFF.

This clone was seen only a few times. The J gene is TRBJ1-1, the V gene TRBV6-2 or TRBV6-3; D ambiguous. V lost 0 bases and J lost 4, with 12 bases in between. The CDR3 has 15 amino acids. The germline V gene has CDR1 MNHEY and CDR2 SVGEGT. The CDR3 DNA follows: TGTGCCAGCAGTTACTCTCTGACAAGTATCACTGAAGCTTTCTTT. It specifies CASSYSLTSITEAFF.